Each of the 27 T cell receptor beta chains below was sequenced from the same sample in a study of beta chain features in type 1 diabetes. As every portion of the isolated RNA was reverse transcribed, the sequencing read expressed TCRB transcripts. Sequencing was performed with immunoSEQ multiplex PCR; in TCRdb, only in-frame clones are kept and a portion is missing. The table lists 200,000 to 250,000 clones, about 63% of them singletons. Sequenced sample: naive CD4+ T cells from blood. The receptors come from a man between 25 and 39 years old in good health.

About this clone: Other DNA sequences of this sample code for an identical CDR3. The rearrangement links TRBV29-1 to TRBJ1-2, with unresolved D. The CDR3 contains 13 residues. Germline V gives CDR1 SQVTM, CDR2 ANQGSEA. V dropped 4 bases and J dropped 2 bases, with 11 bases sitting between them. CDR3 sequence reads: CSVGRDGNYGYTF. The CDR3 nucleotides are TGCAGCGTTGGACGTGACGGGAACTATGGCTACACCTTC.

This chain uses TRBV30 with TRBJ2-5; a possible D gene is TRBD2 (6 bases). The CDR3 sequence is 15 residues long. V was shortened by 0 bases and J by 2 bases, with 13 bases between the two germline ends. Germline V CDR1 and CDR2: GTSNPN, SVGIG (reference sequence). CDR3 DNA sequence: TGTGCCTGGAGTGTACTTCTGGGGAGGCAAGAGACCCAGTACTTC. Its translation is CAWSVLLGRQETQYF. Full variable domain (rest looked up from reference TRBV30 and TRBJ2-5): SQTIHQWPATLVQPVGSPLSLECTVEGTSNPNLYWYRQAAGRGLQLLFYSVGIGQISSEVPQNLSASRPQDRQFILSSKKLLLSDSGFYLCAWSVLLGRQETQYFGPGTRLLVL.

V usage is TRBV10-3 and J usage is TRBJ2-5; 7 nucleotides align to TRBD2. V gave up 6 bases and J gave up 5 bases; unmatched junction bases: 18. Germline loops: CDR1 ENHRY, CDR2 SYGVKD. The CDR3 runs 17 residues. The CDR3 sequence: CAIRMTSQTYLAETQYF. CDR3 DNA: TGTGCCATCAGGATGACTAGCCAAACCTACCTTGCGGAGACCCAGTACTTC.

This clone was observed a handful of times. The chain carries TRBV30 and TRBJ2-4; the D is unclear. The V gene lost 0 bases and the J gene lost 5 bases, with 5 bases spanning the gap. This CDR3 is built from 12 residues. Per the germline V gene, CDR1 is GTSNPN and CDR2 is SVGIG (reference sequence). CDR3 sequence reads: CAWSVGENIQYF. The CDR3, as DNA: TGTGCCTGGAGTGTCGGAGAAAACATTCAGTACTTC. The full variable domain, with the rest looked up from reference TRBV30 and TRBJ2-4, is SQTIHQWPATLVQPVGSPLSLECTVEGTSNPNLYWYRQAAGRGLQLLFYSVGIGQISSEVPQNLSASRPQDRQFILSSKKLLLSDSGFYLCAWSVGENIQYFGAGTRLSVL.

The chain recombines TRBV9 with TRBJ1-1; the D is unclear. This CDR3 is 14 amino acids long. The ends were cut back, 5 bases at V and 1 base at J, with 12 bases in the middle. Germline V gives CDR1 SGDLS, CDR2 YYNGEE. DNA of the CDR3: TGTGCCAGCAGAAACACGAACTCGAACACTGAAGCTTTCTTT. This sequence encodes CASRNTNSNTEAFF.

This clone came up once. The gene calls are TRBV4-1 and TRBJ1-5, with D maybe TRBD1 (6 bases). Trimming pared 0 bases from V and 7 bases from J, leaving 16 bases between. The germline gives CDR1 MGHRA, CDR2 YSYEKL. CDR3 length: 16 amino acids. DNA for the CDR3: TGCGCCAGCAGCCAAGAGGTGCGGGGGGCCGGACAGCCCCAGCATTTT. Its translation is CASSQEVRGAGQPQHF.

This clone was counted only a few times. Here the CDR3 reads CASDRRALGTDTQYF. Written as DNA, the CDR3 is TGTGCCTCCGACCGGCGGGCCCTTGGGACAGATACGCAGTATTTT. The chain joins TRBV7-9 to TRBJ2-3; D is perhaps TRBD2 (5 bases). In germline, CDR1 is SEHNR, CDR2 FQNEAQ (reference sequence). V was shortened by 11 bases and J by 3 bases, with 21 bases between the two germline ends. This CDR3 comprises 15 residues.

This rearrangement joins TRBV29-1 to TRBJ2-6; D might be TRBD1 or TRBD2, each matching 7 bases. V lost 7 bases and J lost 0, with 19 bases in between. Germline V gene lookup returns CDR1 SQVTM and CDR2 ANQGSEA. This CDR3 has 17 residues. The CDR3 is CSALGRGRDSGANVLTF. CDR3 DNA: TGCAGCGCCCTAGGGAGGGGGCGCGACTCTGGGGCCAACGTCCTGACTTTC. Filled out from reference TRBV29-1 and TRBJ2-6, the complete variable domain reads SAVISQKPSRDICQRGTSLTIQCQVDSQVTMMFWYRQQPGQSLTLIATANQGSEATYESGFVIDKFPISRPNLTFSTLTVSNMSPEDSSIYLCSALGRGRDSGANVLTFGAGSRLTVL.

The rearrangement joins TRBV19 to TRBJ2-7; TRBD1 matches 9 bases. V trimming: 4 bases; J trimming: 2 bases; junction bases outside the gene matches: 6. The CDR3 totals 15 residues. Germline V gene data show CDR1 as LNHDA and CDR2 as SQIVND (reference sequence). Written as DNA, the CDR3 is TGTGCCAGTAGTAGCGGGACAGGGAACGCCTACGAGCAGTACTTC. This codes for CASSSGTGNAYEQYF. The whole variable domain, remainder taken from reference TRBV19 and TRBJ2-7, is DGGITQSPKYLFRKEGQNVTLSCEQNLNHDAMYWYRQDPGQGLRLIYYSQIVNDFQKGDIAEGYSVSREKKESFPLTVTSAQKNPTAFYLCASSSGTGNAYEQYFGPGTRLTVT.

The chain joins TRBV18 to TRBJ1-5, with 7 bases identical to TRBD1. The CDR3 is made up of 13 amino acids. In germline, CDR1 is KGHSH, CDR2 LQKENI. V was clipped by 2 bases and J by 7 bases; unmatched bases: 2. The DNA for the CDR3 is TGTGCCAGCTCACCAGACAGGGAACAGCCCCAGCATTTT. It specifies CASSPDREQPQHF.

This chain joins TRBV30 and TRBJ2-3; a possible D gene is TRBD2 (6 bases). The CDR3 covers 15 residues. Germline V gene sequence: CDR1 GTSNPN, CDR2 SVGIG (reference sequence). V was cut by 1 base and J by 1 base, with 12 bases left in between. For the CDR3, the DNA is TGTGCCTGGAGTGGAACCGGGAGAGGCACAGATACGCAGTATTTT. Translated: CAWSGTGRGTDTQYF.

V gene TRBV5-1 combines with J gene TRBJ2-3, with 7 bases fitting TRBD1. In germline, CDR1 is SGHRS, CDR2 YFSETQ. The CDR3 totals 14 residues. The V and J ends lost 1 base and 4 bases, in that order; junction bases with no gene match: 3. The CDR3 DNA is TGCGCCAGCAGCTTGACAGGGGCGCCAGATACGCAGTATTTT. Its translation: CASSLTGAPDTQYF.

The gene calls are TRBV29-1 and TRBJ2-1; D may be TRBD2 (6 bases). The ends were cut back, 4 bases at V and 3 bases at J, with 16 bases in the middle. The germline CDR1 and CDR2 sequences are SQVTM and ANQGSEA. This CDR3 is 15 amino acids long. The CDR3 DNA reads as TGCAGCGTTGGAAGCTTCGCGCGGGGCTACAATGAGCAGTTCTTC. Translated, it gives CSVGSFARGYNEQFF.

A remark on this clone: The same CDR3 arises from other DNA sequences in this sample as well. This chain links TRBV5-6 with TRBJ2-3; no clear D. From germline, CDR1 is SGHDT and CDR2 YYEEEE. Trimming took off 0 bases at V and 2 bases at J, with 1 base between the two ends. CDR3 length equals 12 residues. CDR3 region: CASSLVTDTQYF. For the CDR3, the DNA is TGTGCCAGCAGCTTGGTCACAGATACGCAGTATTTT. Supplemented by reference TRBV5-6 and TRBJ2-3, the full variable domain reads DAGVTQSPTHLIKTRGQQVTLRCSPKSGHDTVSWYQQALGQGPQFIFQYYEEEERQRGNFPDRFSGHQFPNYSSELNVNALLLGDSALYLCASSLVTDTQYFGPGTRLTVL.

CDR3 sequence (DNA): TGCAGCGGAAAGAACACTGAAGCTTTCTTT. Translation gives CSGKNTEAFF. The chain has TRBV29-1 and TRBJ1-1; D gene unclear. The V end lost 7 bases, the J end lost 1 base, and 4 bases lay between the germline ends. Germline V gives CDR1 SQVTM, CDR2 ANQGSEA. The CDR3 sequence is 10 residues long. Together with reference TRBV29-1 and TRBJ1-1, the CDR3 gives the full variable domain: SAVISQKPSRDICQRGTSLTIQCQVDSQVTMMFWYRQQPGQSLTLIATANQGSEATYESGFVIDKFPISRPNLTFSTLTVSNMSPEDSSIYLCSGKNTEAFFGQGTRLTVV.

The gene calls are TRBV9 and TRBJ2-3; 11 bases are shared with TRBD2. The CDR3 sequence is 14 residues long. V was clipped by 7 bases and J by 3 bases; unmatched bases: 4. CDR1 is SGDLS, CDR2 YYNGEE, per germline. The DNA of the CDR3 is TGTGCCAGCTCACTAGCGGGAGTAACAGATACGCAGTATTTT. Encoded protein: CASSLAGVTDTQYF. The whole variable domain, filled in from reference TRBV9 and TRBJ2-3, reads DSGVTQTPKHLITATGQRVTLRCSPRSGDLSVYWYQQSLDQGLQFLIQYYNGEERAKGNILERFSAQQFPDLHSELNLSSLELGDSALYFCASSLAGVTDTQYFGPGTRLTVL.

The chain is built from TRBV21-1 and TRBJ2-2; no DNA check was done on the table's D call, TRBD1. TRBV21-1 corresponds to a pseudogene. The length of the CDR3 is 15 residues. CDR3 coding DNA: TGTGCCAGCAGACAACAGGTTGGAAACACCGGGGAGCTGTTTTTT. It yields the protein CASRQQVGNTGELFF.

Written as DNA, the CDR3 is TGTGCCTTAAGAGGGGTTAACACCGGGGAGCTGTTTTTT. This translates into CALRGVNTGELFF. The chain links TRBV30 to TRBJ2-2; the D call may be TRBD1 or TRBD2 (5 bases each). The ends were cut back, 7 bases at V and 2 bases at J, with 11 bases in the middle. This CDR3 contains 13 residues. From germline, CDR1 is GTSNPN and CDR2 SVGIG (reference sequence).

In its sample, this clone was seen a few times. This chain links TRBV7-2 with TRBJ2-3; D might be TRBD1 or TRBD2, each matching 6 bases. Per the germline V gene, CDR1 is SGHTA and CDR2 is FQGNSA. The V end lost 1 base, the J end lost 7 bases, and 21 bases lay between the germline ends. This CDR3 comprises 17 residues. CDR3 sequence: CASSLVGGEPGANTQYF. As DNA, the CDR3 is TGTGCCAGCAGCTTAGTGGGCGGGGAGCCAGGGGCTAATACGCAGTATTTT.

This clone was observed a handful of times. The rearrangement uses TRBV9 and TRBJ2-1; D might be TRBD1 (6 bases). Trimming left V 5 bases short and J 3 bases short, with 15 bases between. The CDR3 loop spans 15 amino acids. Looked up from germline, CDR1 is SGDLS and CDR2 is YYNGEE. The DNA of the CDR3 is TGTGCCAGCAGTGAACAGGGAACGGACTACAATGAGCAGTTCTTC. Protein: CASSEQGTDYNEQFF. Supplemented by reference TRBV9 and TRBJ2-1, the full variable domain reads DSGVTQTPKHLITATGQRVTLRCSPRSGDLSVYWYQQSLDQGLQFLIQYYNGEERAKGNILERFSAQQFPDLHSELNLSSLELGDSALYFCASSEQGTDYNEQFFGPGTRLTVL.

This clone has more than one count but fewer than ten. The rearrangement uses TRBV29-1 and TRBJ2-1; unclear D gene. The V end lost 4 bases, the J end lost 1 base, and 11 bases lay between the germline ends. The CDR3 is made up of 14 amino acids. The germline V gene encodes CDR1 SQVTM and CDR2 ANQGSEA. The CDR3 sequence is CSVAPRWSYNEQFF. The CDR3 bases are TGCAGCGTTGCCCCCCGGTGGTCCTACAATGAGCAGTTCTTC.

The chain employs TRBV18 and TRBJ2-7; D not resolved. This CDR3 has 13 residues. The V gene's germline CDR1 is KGHSH and CDR2 LQKENI. V gave up 4 bases and J gave up 2 bases, with 9 bases separating them. CDR3 coding DNA: TGTGCCAGCTCACTTGGGGATCCCTACGAGCAGTACTTC. Amino acids: CASSLGDPYEQYF.

This clone was counted a single time. CDR3 nucleotide sequence: TGTGCCTGGAGTGTACGGGCCAAAGAGACCCAGTACTTC. Translation: CAWSVRAKETQYF. The V call is TRBV30, the J call TRBJ2-5; D remains ambiguous. The CDR3 is 13 amino acids. Germline CDR1 is GTSNPN and CDR2 is SVGIG (reference sequence). Trimming shortened V by 0 bases and J by 3 bases, and 8 bases separated the two germline ends.

This sequence joins TRBV10-3 and TRBJ2-3; TRBD1 agrees at 7 bases. J gave up 0 bases and V 7 bases, and 7 bases lay outside the gene matches. CDR1 ENHRY and CDR2 SYGVKD come from the germline V gene. CDR3 length: 15 residues. CDR3 residues: CAINTRQGSTDTQYF. For the CDR3, the DNA is TGTGCCATCAACACTAGACAGGGTAGCACAGATACGCAGTATTTT.

The chain recombines TRBV11-2 with TRBJ2-7; 8 nucleotides match TRBD2. CDR1 and CDR2 (germline): SGHAT, FQNNGV. This CDR3 comprises 16 residues. The J segment lost 0 bases and the V segment lost 3 bases, leaving 7 bases of the junction unmatched. In DNA form, the CDR3 reads TGTGCCAGCAGCTTGGAAACTAGCGGCAGCTCCTACGAGCAGTACTTC. It yields the protein CASSLETSGSSYEQYF.

This clone was observed a few times. The chain has TRBV30 and TRBJ1-5; weak D call: TRBD1 (5 bases). CDR1 GTSNPN and CDR2 SVGIG come from the germline V gene (reference sequence). This CDR3 has 18 amino acids. V dropped 3 bases and J dropped 10 bases, with 31 bases sitting between them. The DNA of the CDR3 is TGTGCCTGGAGCGACAGTGAGAATCAGCCCCAGCATTTCAAACCCCAGCATTTT. It yields the protein CAWSDSENQPQHFKPQHF.

This clone was picked up a small number of times. The V and J genes are TRBV2 and TRBJ2-1; 7 bases map to TRBD2. The CDR3 is 12 residues long. V was clipped by 6 bases and J by 9 bases; unmatched bases: 5. The germline CDR1 and CDR2 sequences are SNHLY and FYNNEI. The DNA of the CDR3 is TGTGCCAGCAGGATAGCGGGCTTTGAGCAGTTCTTC. It yields the protein CASRIAGFEQFF.